This T cell receptor beta chain was recorded in a study of blood T cell repertoires in COVID-19. This CDR3 spans 15 amino acids. Unmatched junction bases numbered 8, after V lost 4 bases and J lost 8 bases. Germline V gene sequence: CDR1 LGHDT, CDR2 YNNKEL (reference sequence). Sequencing used immunoSEQ multiplex PCR; TCRdb keeps in-frame clones, though not all of them. In the table there are roughly 410,000 clones, 70% to 90% of which are singletons. The sample taken for sequencing was peripheral blood. This chain joins TRBV3-1 (or the pseudogene TRBV3-2) and TRBJ1-4, with 9 bases fitting TRBD1. The receptor was isolated from a woman aged 55 to 70 with COVID-19, enrolled during active disease. The CDR3 DNA sequence: TGTGCCAGCAGCCTTGGGACAGGGAAGAGGGAAAAACTGTTTTTT. It encodes CASSLGTGKREKLFF.